What follows are 30 T cell receptor beta chains derived from one specimen sequenced in a study of control samples from healthy donors and cancer patients (TCRdb year 2020). Preparation of the library involved the immunoSEQ multiplex PCR assay. TCRdb obtained this table from immuneACCESS and retained in-frame rearrangements with V and J assigned. These tables miss some clones; where compared with another copy, unresolved V genes account for less than half of the shortfall, and the remainder is unexplained. Across this sample there are roughly 73,000 clones, with over 75% seen only once. Approximately 30% of the sample rests with the top ten. Source material: blood. The source is a man aged 45-60 years in good health.

The chain couples TRBV9 to TRBJ2-3, with TRBD2 matching 8 bases. Looked up from germline, CDR1 is SGDLS and CDR2 is YYNGEE. The CDR3 is 16 amino acids. The V and J ends lost 1 base and 2 bases, in that order; junction bases with no gene match: 6. The CDR3 reads CASSVTSGINTDTQYF. The CDR3 DNA follows: TGTGCCAGCAGCGTAACTAGCGGAATAAACACAGATACGCAGTATTTT.

This chain connects TRBV2 to TRBJ1-5, with TRBD1 matching 10 bases. Germline values: CDR1 SNHLY, CDR2 FYNNEI. Losses at the gene ends were 8 bases for V and 5 bases for J; bases not matched to a gene: 9. This CDR3 comprises 15 residues. For the CDR3, the DNA is TGTGCCAGCCGGGACAGGGGTATTAGGGATCAGCCCCAGCATTTT. Translation: CASRDRGIRDQPQHF.

This clone was observed a single time. The gene calls are TRBV2 and TRBJ1-4; 7 bases align to TRBD1. This CDR3 is built from 17 residues. J was trimmed by 0 bases and V by 2 bases; bases with no gene match: 6. In germline, CDR1 is SNHLY, CDR2 FYNNEI. CDR3 region: CASSEPGQSATNEKLFF. DNA for the CDR3: TGTGCCAGCAGTGAACCGGGACAGTCCGCAACTAATGAAAAACTGTTTTTT.

V and J are TRBV29-1 and TRBJ2-3; maybe TRBD2 (6 bases). This CDR3 comprises 17 residues. V lost 4 bases and J 8 bases, leaving 28 bases between the germline ends. Per germline, CDR1 SQVTM and CDR2 ANQGSEA. CDR3 DNA sequence: TGCAGCGTTGGATACCCGCCGGGTGGCGGGGTGAGAGTTACGCAGTATTTT. Its translation is CSVGYPPGGGVRVTQYF.

The sample holds one count of this clone. CDR3 coding DNA: TGTGCCAGCAGTCGCCTTATCACAGATACGCAGTATTTT. Translating it yields CASSRLITDTQYF. The chain has TRBV7-3 and TRBJ2-3, with D unclear. Trimming left V 6 bases short and J 2 bases short, with 9 bases between. This CDR3 has 13 residues. Germline-derived CDR1 and CDR2 are SGHTA and FQGTGA.

The rearrangement links TRBV7-2 to TRBJ2-7; no clear D. V lost 5 bases, J lost 2 bases, and 19 bases lay in between. Germline CDR1 and CDR2: SGHTA and FQGNSA. The CDR3 is made up of 16 amino acids. This chain's CDR3 is CASSPPLGWETYEQYF. The DNA of the CDR3 is TGTGCCAGCAGCCCCCCCTTGGGCTGGGAAACCTACGAGCAGTACTTC.

Of note for this clone: Other DNA sequences within the sample encode an identical CDR3. V usage is TRBV19 and J usage is TRBJ2-3; D is undetermined. The V end was cut by 2 bases, the J end by 3 bases, with 6 bases between. Germline loops: CDR1 LNHDA, CDR2 SQIVND (reference sequence). This CDR3 region has 13 residues. Here the CDR3 reads CASSIQGTDTQYF. Here the CDR3 DNA reads TGTGCCAGTAGTATACAAGGGACAGATACGCAGTATTTT.

This clone has only one observation. V usage is TRBV12-3 or TRBV12-4 and J usage is TRBJ1-2; tentative D call: TRBD1 (5 bases). The CDR3 is made up of 13 amino acids. The V gene lost 5 bases and the J gene lost 8 bases, with 15 bases spanning the gap. This chain's CDR3 is CASSVGEGYGYTF. Written as DNA, the CDR3 is TGTGCCAGCAGTGTCGGGGAGGGGTACGGCTACACCTTC.

The chain carries TRBV28 and TRBJ2-7; no definite D call. The CDR3 has 12 amino acids. V was cut by 1 base and J by 3 bases, with 4 bases left in between. CDR1 is MDHEN and CDR2 is SYDVKM in the germline V gene. The CDR3 region is CASSLFGYEQYF. The CDR3 region has the DNA TGTGCCAGCAGTTTATTCGGCTACGAGCAGTACTTC.

A word on this clone: Other DNA variants within this sample encode the same CDR3. V usage is TRBV6-2 or TRBV6-3 and J usage is TRBJ1-2; maybe TRBD1 (6 bases). V was clipped by 5 bases and J by 4 bases, with 17 bases between them. The CDR3 length is 15 residues. The germline CDR1 and CDR2 sequences are MNHEY and SVGEGT. The chain's CDR3 is CASSREETGAYGYTF. The CDR3 nucleotides are TGTGCCAGCAGTCGAGAGGAGACAGGCGCCTATGGCTACACCTTC.

V and J are TRBV27 and TRBJ2-2; the D gene is possibly TRBD1 (6 bases). The CDR3 spans 12 residues. Trimming removed 6 bases from V and 7 bases from J, with 9 bases in between. CDR1 is MNHEY, CDR2 SMNVEV, per germline (reference sequence). Written as DNA, the CDR3 is TGTGCCAGCAGGAAAGGGGGCGGGGAGCTGTTTTTT. It specifies CASRKGGGELFF.

The V call is TRBV7-8, the J call TRBJ2-3; TRBD2 agrees at 9 bases. The CDR3 spans 16 residues. Losses at the gene ends were 4 bases for V and 4 bases for J; bases not matched to a gene: 9. The germline V gene has CDR1 SGHVS and CDR2 FQNEAQ. The CDR3 region is CASSSLGAGGPDTQYF. The CDR3 region has the DNA TGTGCCAGCAGCTCCTTGGGAGCGGGAGGTCCAGATACGCAGTATTTT. The whole variable domain, remainder taken from reference TRBV7-8 and TRBJ2-3, is GAGVSQSPRYKVAKRGQDVALRCDPISGHVSLFWYQQALGQGPEFLTYFQNEAQLDKSGLPSDRFFAERPEGSVSTLKIQRTQQEDSAVYLCASSSLGAGGPDTQYFGPGTRLTVL.

The CDR3 sequence: CASGPGPSETQYF. In DNA form, the CDR3 reads TGTGCCAGCGGCCCAGGCCCCAGTGAGACCCAGTACTTC. This chain links TRBV6-5 with TRBJ2-5; no definite D call. CDR3 length equals 13 residues. Germline lookup yields CDR1 MNHEY and CDR2 SVGAGI. The V end was cut by 8 bases, the J end by 5 bases, with 15 bases between.

V gene TRBV5-1 combines with J gene TRBJ2-1; D perhaps matches TRBD2 (5 bases). Germline V CDR1 and CDR2: SGHRS, YFSETQ. This CDR3 is 13 amino acids long. V was trimmed by 2 bases and J by 3 bases, leaving 6 bases between them. Here the CDR3 DNA reads TGCGCCAGCAGCTTCGGAGGCTACAATGAGCAGTTCTTC. It translates to CASSFGGYNEQFF.

The chain uses TRBV5-1 and TRBJ1-2, with D possibly matching TRBD1 (5 bases). Per germline, CDR1 SGHRS and CDR2 YFSETQ. V was clipped by 6 bases and J by 7 bases, with 19 bases between them. This CDR3 is built from 14 residues. CDR3 loop: CASNRQLGDGGYTF. CDR3 in DNA: TGCGCCAGCAACCGACAGCTGGGGGATGGTGGCTACACCTTC.

This clone was picked up a small number of times. The chain employs TRBV6-2 or TRBV6-3 and TRBJ1-2, with TRBD1 matching over 9 bases. The V gene's germline CDR1 is MNHEY and CDR2 SVGEGT. V shed 4 bases and J 7 bases; nucleotides not matched to a gene: 4. This CDR3 has 13 amino acids. The CDR3 region is CASSWGTGSGYTF. DNA of the CDR3: TGTGCCAGCAGTTGGGGGACAGGGAGTGGCTACACCTTC.

As to this clone: At the DNA level, this CDR3 is encoded by other sequences in the same sample as well. The chain uses TRBV12-3 or TRBV12-4 and TRBJ1-5; D uncertain. This CDR3 spans 11 amino acids. Between the trimmed V and J ends, which lost 1 base and 6 bases, there was a span of 1 base. CDR3 amino acids: CASSLGQPQHF. The CDR3 DNA reads TGTGCCAGCAGTTTAGGTCAGCCCCAGCATTTT.

The chain joins TRBV13 to TRBJ1-1, with 7 nucleotides matching TRBD1. CDR3 length equals 15 residues. After removal of 4 bases from V and 0 bases from J, the junction contained 5 bases not matched to a gene. Germline CDR1 and CDR2: PRHDT and FYEKMQ (reference sequence). The CDR3 DNA follows: TGTGCCAGCAGCTCAGACAGGGAAATGAACACTGAAGCTTTCTTT. Its protein is CASSSDREMNTEAFF.

The rearrangement uses TRBV24-1 and TRBJ2-1; the D gene is possibly TRBD1 (6 bases). Germline V gene sequence: CDR1 KGHDR, CDR2 SFDVKD. The CDR3 loop spans 16 amino acids. V was shortened by 4 bases and J by 6 bases, with 18 bases between the two germline ends. The CDR3 nucleotides read TGTGCCACCAGTGAACCGGGGACACCGGAAGCCAATGAGCAGTTCTTC. Its protein is CATSEPGTPEANEQFF.

CDR3 in DNA: TGTGCCAGCAGCACGGCATTTACACAGGGGAACACTGAAGCTTTCTTT. As protein: CASSTAFTQGNTEAFF. The chain recombines TRBV13 with TRBJ1-1, with a tentative D call TRBD1 (6 bases). This CDR3 contains 16 residues. Trimming took off 5 bases at V and 1 base at J, with 17 bases between the two ends. Germline V gene lookup returns CDR1 PRHDT and CDR2 FYEKMQ (reference sequence).

The chain uses TRBV24-1 and TRBJ1-2, with TRBD1 matching over 10 bases. The CDR3 has 16 amino acids. V shed 5 bases, J shed 4 bases, and the junction held 9 bases outside the gene matches. Looked up from germline, CDR1 is KGHDR and CDR2 is SFDVKD. CDR3 in DNA: TGTGCCACCAGTGCTCCGGGACAGGGGATATTCTATGGCTACACCTTC. It is translated as CATSAPGQGIFYGYTF.

This clone came up a few times. The rearrangement links TRBV3-1 (or the pseudogene TRBV3-2) to TRBJ2-2; D gene uncertain. The germline gives CDR1 LGHDT, CDR2 YNNKEL (reference sequence). The CDR3 consists of 14 residues. V lost 2 bases and J lost 7, with 11 bases in between. CDR3 loop: CASSQIEADGELFF. The CDR3 DNA follows: TGTGCCAGCAGCCAAATCGAGGCGGACGGGGAGCTGTTTTTT.

J is TRBJ1-3 and V is TRBV3-1 (or the pseudogene TRBV3-2); no clear D gene. CDR3 size: 14 residues. Germline V lookup: CDR1 LGHDT, CDR2 YNNKEL (reference sequence). V shed 1 base and J shed 7 bases, with 11 bases lying between them. The CDR3 protein is CASSQGGGWNTIYF. The DNA for the CDR3 is TGTGCCAGCAGCCAAGGGGGAGGGTGGAACACCATATATTTT.

The rearrangement links TRBV19 to TRBJ1-3, with 8 bases matching TRBD1. CDR1 is LNHDA, CDR2 SQIVND, per germline (reference sequence). The J segment lost 2 bases and the V segment lost 5 bases, leaving 2 bases of the junction unmatched. This CDR3 has 14 amino acids. DNA for the CDR3: TGTGCCAGTAGTGGACAGGGAACTGGAAACACCATATATTTT. As protein: CASSGQGTGNTIYF.

This clone was observed once. The rearrangement joins TRBV28 to TRBJ1-5; D might be TRBD1 (6 bases). CDR1 is MDHEN, CDR2 SYDVKM, per germline. CDR3 length: 15 residues. V was shortened by 8 bases and J by 1 base, with 15 bases between the two germline ends. The CDR3 reads CASDSGGPSNQPQHF. CDR3 coding DNA: TGTGCCAGCGACAGCGGGGGGCCGAGCAATCAGCCCCAGCATTTT.

CDR3 region: CATGTANNEKLFF. CDR3 bases: TGTGCCACCGGGACAGCAAATAATGAAAAACTGTTTTTT. V and J are TRBV28 and TRBJ1-4, with TRBD1 matching 7 bases. The V and J ends lost 10 bases and 4 bases, in that order; junction bases with no gene match: 6. CDR1 and CDR2 (germline): MDHEN, SYDVKM. The CDR3 consists of 13 residues.

The gene calls are TRBV12-3 or TRBV12-4 and TRBJ2-7; D gene ambiguous. This CDR3 spans 11 amino acids. With 5 bases removed from V and 3 bases from J, the gap between germline ends came to 5 bases. DNA for the CDR3: TGTGCCAGCAGTGACGGCTACGAGCAGTACTTC. Translated, it gives CASSDGYEQYF.

The rearrangement joins TRBV7-3 to TRBJ2-2; TRBD2 matches at 10 bases. V shed 4 bases, J shed 2 bases, and the junction held 7 bases outside the gene matches. The germline gives CDR1 SGHTA, CDR2 FQGTGA. The CDR3 consists of 17 residues. The CDR3 sequence is CASSWTSGEVNTGELFF. In DNA form, the CDR3 reads TGTGCCAGCAGCTGGACTAGCGGAGAAGTAAACACCGGGGAGCTGTTTTTT.

V and J are TRBV30 and TRBJ2-2, with D hard to call. V was shortened by 4 bases and J by 2 bases, with 2 bases between the two germline ends. CDR1 is GTSNPN, CDR2 SVGIG, per germline (reference sequence). The CDR3 extends over 11 amino acids. The CDR3 DNA reads as TGTGCCTGGAAAAACACCGGGGAGCTGTTTTTT. Residues: CAWKNTGELFF.

The CDR3 sequence: CASSIGAGGVGGDTQYF. The CDR3 coding sequence is TGTGCCAGTAGTATAGGGGCAGGGGGCGTCGGGGGCGATACGCAGTATTTT. The gene calls are TRBV19 and TRBJ2-3, with 8 bases aligning to TRBD1. V lost 1 base and J lost 6; bases outside the gene matches: 12. CDR3 size: 17 residues. The germline V gene has CDR1 LNHDA and CDR2 SQIVND (reference sequence).